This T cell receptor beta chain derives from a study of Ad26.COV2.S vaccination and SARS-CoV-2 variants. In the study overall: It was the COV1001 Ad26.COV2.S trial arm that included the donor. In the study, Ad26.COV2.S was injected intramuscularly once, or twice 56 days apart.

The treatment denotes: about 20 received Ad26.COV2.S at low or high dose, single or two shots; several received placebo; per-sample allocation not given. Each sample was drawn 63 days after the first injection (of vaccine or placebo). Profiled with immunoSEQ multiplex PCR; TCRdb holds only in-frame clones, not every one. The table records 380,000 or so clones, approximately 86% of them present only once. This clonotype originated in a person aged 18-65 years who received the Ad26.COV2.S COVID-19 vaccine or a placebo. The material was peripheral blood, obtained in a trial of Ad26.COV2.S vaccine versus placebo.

The CDR3 coding sequence is TGTGCCAGTAGGAGAATACAGGGGTCTAATGAAAAACTGTTTTTT. This translates into CASRRIQGSNEKLFF. The genes are TRBV19 and TRBJ1-4; 7 nucleotides agree with TRBD1. The CDR3 has 15 amino acids. V shed 6 bases and J 3 bases; nucleotides not matched to a gene: 7. The germline V gene has CDR1 LNHDA and CDR2 SQIVND (reference sequence).